This entry lists 3 T cell receptor beta chains sequenced from one sample in a study of radiotherapy plus CTLA-4 blockade in lung cancer. The protocol was immunoSEQ multiplex PCR, while the TCRdb copy is restricted to in-frame clones and leaves out a portion. The sample shows under 110,000 clones, approximately 81% of them seen only once. The material sequenced was peripheral blood, taken from a patient treated with radiotherapy plus ipilimumab. The receptors shown here come from a human donor with non-small cell lung cancer that progressed on radiotherapy plus ipilimumab. Some clones in this sample may be carry-over from other donors' samples.

This clone was seen just once. The V and J genes are TRBV25-1 and TRBJ1-6; TRBD1 aligns across 8 bases. The germline V gene has CDR1 MGHDK and CDR2 SYGVNS. V was clipped by 3 bases and J by 8 bases; unmatched bases: 9. The CDR3 sequence is 16 residues long. The CDR3 here is CASSDRQGLGYSPLHF. For the CDR3, the DNA is TGTGCCAGCAGTGACAGACAGGGGCTAGGGTATTCACCCCTCCACTTT.

V and J are TRBV14 and TRBJ1-1, with TRBD1 identical over 10 bases. V was clipped by 6 bases and J by 4 bases; unmatched bases: 14. CDR1 is SGHDN, CDR2 FVKESK, per germline. The CDR3 covers 17 residues. The CDR3 loop is CASSPTIRQGAGTEAFF. Written as DNA, the CDR3 is TGTGCCAGCAGTCCCACGATTCGACAGGGGGCTGGCACTGAAGCTTTCTTT.

V usage is TRBV19 and J usage is TRBJ1-5, with 9 bases fitting TRBD1. The V gene end was trimmed by 3 bases and the J gene end by 4 bases; junction bases not matched to a gene: 1. CDR1 and CDR2 (germline): LNHDA, SQIVND (reference sequence). The CDR3 is 14 residues long. Written as DNA, the CDR3 is TGTGCCAGTAGTATCGGGACAGGGAATCAGCCCCAGCATTTT. It translates to CASSIGTGNQPQHF.